These 21 T cell receptor beta chains were sequenced from one sample in a study of STAT5B mutations in CD4+ large granular lymphocyte leukemia. TCRdb's table, derived via immunoSEQ multiplex PCR, lists solely in-frame clones and lacks some. The sample shows some 30,000 clones, 68% of them seen only once. Sequencing used CD4+ T cells from blood buffy coats. The receptors here all came from a human donor in good health.

This clone turned up a few times. One end of the junction varies from germline; a read error may be responsible. This chain joins TRBV7-7 and TRBJ1-4; tentative D call: TRBD1 (5 bases). The length of the CDR3 is 14 residues. Germline CDR1 SSHAT, CDR2 FNYEAQ (reference sequence). This CDR3 reads CASSLSGSREKLFF. The DNA of the CDR3 is TGTGCTAGCAGCTTATCAGGGTCTCGAGAAAAACTGTTTTTT.

The CDR3 loop is CASSRGWGQGDATNEKLFF. The CDR3 DNA reads TGCGCCAGCAGCAGGGGTTGGGGACAGGGGGATGCAACTAATGAAAAACTGTTTTTT. The rearrangement uses TRBV5-1 and TRBJ1-4; 11 bases map to TRBD1. With V trimmed by 4 bases and J by 0 bases, 11 bases remained unmatched. The germline V gene encodes CDR1 SGHRS and CDR2 YFSETQ. The CDR3 is 19 residues long.

This chain connects TRBV7-9 to TRBJ2-1; 9 positions match TRBD1. Germline trimming cut 1 base from V and 14 bases from J; bases unmatched to any gene: 3. Germline CDR1 reads SEHNR; CDR2 reads FQNEAQ (reference sequence). The CDR3 is 12 amino acids. The CDR3 sequence: CASSLGDRVKFF. In DNA, the CDR3 is TGTGCCAGCAGCTTAGGGGACAGGGTTAAGTTCTTC.

The chain employs TRBV6-6 and TRBJ1-1; the D is unclear. There are 12 residues in the CDR3. CDR1 and CDR2 (germline): MNHNY, SVGAGI (reference sequence). V was trimmed by 6 bases and J by 0 bases, leaving 5 bases between them. DNA for the CDR3: TGTGCCAGCAGAAGAATGAACACTGAAGCTTTCTTT. Encoded protein: CASRRMNTEAFF.

The chain employs TRBV19 and TRBJ2-3; 10 nucleotides align to TRBD2. Losses at the gene ends were 5 bases for V and 8 bases for J; bases not matched to a gene: 7. This CDR3 spans 14 amino acids. Per the germline V gene, CDR1 is LNHDA and CDR2 is SQIVND (reference sequence). The CDR3 coding sequence is TGTGCCAGTAGTTTAGCGGGGGGCCCTGGTACGCAGTATTTT. Its protein is CASSLAGGPGTQYF.

The rearrangement links TRBV5-1 to TRBJ2-7; D gene uncertain. V lost 0 bases and J lost 2, with 9 bases in between. Germline V gene data show CDR1 as SGHRS and CDR2 as YFSETQ. The CDR3 sequence is 14 residues long. The CDR3, as DNA: TGCGCCAGCAGCTTGGAAGAGGTGGCCTACGAGCAGTACTTC. Amino acids: CASSLEEVAYEQYF.

The gene calls are TRBV21-1 and TRBJ2-5; the table calls TRBD1, which could not be checked here. TRBV21-1 is assigned pseudogene status. The CDR3 length is 15 residues. In nucleotides, the CDR3 is TGTGCCAGCAGCAAAGACAGGGGGCGTGGAGAGACCCAGTACTTC. Encoded protein: CASSKDRGRGETQYF.

The sample holds a few counts of this clone. The chain recombines TRBV2 with TRBJ2-1, with D uncertain. Between the trimmed V and J ends, which lost 0 bases and 6 bases, there was a span of 9 bases. This CDR3 has 14 residues. The V gene's germline CDR1 is SNHLY and CDR2 FYNNEI. The CDR3 reads CASSEALLGNEQFF. CDR3 nucleotides: TGTGCCAGCAGTGAAGCGCTTCTGGGCAATGAGCAGTTCTTC.

The chain carries TRBV10-3 and TRBJ2-3, with a tentative D call TRBD1 (5 bases). V lost 6 bases and J 2 bases, leaving 12 bases between the germline ends. Germline-derived CDR1 and CDR2 are ENHRY and SYGVKD. CDR3 length: 14 residues. The CDR3 sequence is CAISIQGFTDTQYF. The CDR3 DNA is TGTGCCATCAGCATCCAGGGTTTCACAGATACGCAGTATTTT.

This rearrangement joins TRBV6-4 to TRBJ2-7; a weak D match, TRBD1 (6 bases). The germline V gene has CDR1 MRHNA and CDR2 SNTAGT. Trimming stripped 4 bases from V and 2 bases from J, with 21 bases between. CDR3 length equals 17 residues. The CDR3 DNA reads as TGTGCCAGCAGTGTCCTTCGGAAGGGGGTTAGACCCTACGAGCAGTACTTC. Its translation: CASSVLRKGVRPYEQYF.

The chain joins TRBV7-2 to TRBJ2-7, with unresolved D. Trimming cost V 5 bases and J 0 bases, with 5 bases left between them. This CDR3 region has 12 residues. Per the germline V gene, CDR1 is SGHTA and CDR2 is FQGNSA. CDR3 DNA: TGTGCCAGCAGCCCGAGCTCCTACGAGCAGTACTTC. Protein sequence: CASSPSSYEQYF.

This clone was detected only a few times. V and J are TRBV9 and TRBJ2-7; 8 bases are a match to TRBD2. There are 15 residues in the CDR3. The ends lost 1 base at V and 0 bases at J; junction bases unmatched: 3. Germline V gene data show CDR1 as SGDLS and CDR2 as YYNGEE. The CDR3 here is CASSVSGGASYEQYF. The CDR3, as DNA: TGTGCCAGCAGCGTATCCGGGGGGGCCTCCTACGAGCAGTACTTC.

The gene calls are TRBV6-6 and TRBJ1-4; D remains ambiguous. The germline V gene has CDR1 MNHNY and CDR2 SVGAGI (reference sequence). The CDR3 has 16 amino acids. With 4 bases removed from V and 7 bases from J, the gap between germline ends came to 19 bases. The CDR3 loop is CASSSATVNIGEKLFF. DNA for the CDR3: TGTGCCAGCAGTTCCGCGACCGTTAATATTGGTGAAAAACTGTTTTTT.

The rearrangement joins TRBV28 to TRBJ2-3, with D possibly TRBD2 on 6 matching bases. Trimming removed 0 bases from V and 0 bases from J, with 10 bases in between. The CDR3 is made up of 16 amino acids. Looked up from germline, CDR1 is MDHEN and CDR2 is SYDVKM. CDR3 residues: CASSLWAGSSTDTQYF. Here the CDR3 DNA reads TGTGCCAGCAGTTTATGGGCGGGGTCTAGCACAGATACGCAGTATTTT. Full variable domain (remainder filled in from reference TRBV28 and TRBJ2-3): DVKVTQSSRYLVKRTGEKVFLECVQDMDHENMFWYRQDPGLGLRLIYFSYDVKMKEKGDIPEGYSVSREKKERFSLILESASTNQTSMYLCASSLWAGSSTDTQYFGPGTRLTVL.

About this clone itself: Germline is not matched at one junction end, which may reflect a read error. The rearrangement joins TRBV5-1 to TRBJ2-3; TRBD1 is a possible D gene (6 bases). Per germline, CDR1 SGHRS and CDR2 YFSETQ. The CDR3 is made up of 16 amino acids. Here the CDR3 DNA reads TGCGCCAGCAGCCCGGAAGGGGGAAGAGCTCAAGATCCGCAGTATTTT. Translation gives CASSPEGGRAQDPQYF.

The chain has TRBV4-1 and TRBJ1-1, with D unclear. With 0 bases removed from V and 1 base from J, the gap between germline ends came to 15 bases. CDR3 size: 17 residues. The germline V gene has CDR1 MGHRA and CDR2 YSYEKL. CDR3 sequence: CASSQDSREQRNTEAFF. For the CDR3, the DNA is TGCGCCAGCAGCCAAGATAGCAGAGAACAAAGGAACACTGAAGCTTTCTTT.

V gene TRBV7-8 combines with J gene TRBJ2-7, with D perhaps being TRBD1 or TRBD2 (5 bases each). Germline assignment: CDR1 SGHVS and CDR2 FQNEAQ. The CDR3 is made up of 16 amino acids. Trimming left V 4 bases short and J 9 bases short, with 25 bases between. The CDR3 coding sequence is TGTGCCAGCAGCTATAGATATGGGGGTGGAGGTGCGGGGCAGTACTTC. This translates into CASSYRYGGGGAGQYF.

The chain carries TRBV10-3 and TRBJ1-2, with a tentative D call TRBD1 (5 bases). V lost 2 bases, J lost 3 bases, and 16 bases lay in between. Germline V gene data show CDR1 as ENHRY and CDR2 as SYGVKD. The CDR3 has 16 amino acids. Here the CDR3 reads CAISEGSRGAHYGYTF. In DNA, the CDR3 is TGTGCCATCAGTGAGGGGTCGAGGGGCGCCCACTATGGCTACACCTTC.

Written as DNA, the CDR3 is TGTGCCAGCAGCTTAAGGGGGACTTATCTCTCTGGAAACACCATATATTTT. Amino acid sequence: CASSLRGTYLSGNTIYF. The rearrangement joins TRBV7-2 to TRBJ1-3; weak D call: TRBD1 (6 bases). CDR1 is SGHTA, CDR2 FQGNSA, per germline. The CDR3 extends over 17 amino acids. The ends were cut back, 2 bases at V and 0 bases at J, with 14 bases in the middle.

J is TRBJ1-1 and V is TRBV27; 7 bases match TRBD1. Trimming took 3 bases from V and 4 from J; bases not matched to a gene: 5. CDR1 and CDR2 from the germline V gene are MNHEY and SMNVEV (reference sequence). The CDR3 extends over 14 amino acids. DNA for the CDR3: TGTGCCAGCAGTTTTGAACAGGGGAGCACTGAAGCTTTCTTT. The encoded protein is CASSFEQGSTEAFF.

V usage is TRBV5-4 and J usage is TRBJ2-5, with a possible D match to TRBD1 (5 bases). The CDR3 is made up of 14 amino acids. The germline V and J ends were trimmed by 2 bases and 3 bases, with 11 bases remaining between them. In germline, CDR1 is SGHNT, CDR2 YYREEE (reference sequence). DNA for the CDR3: TGTGCCAGCAGCTTAAGTAGCAGGGAAGAGACCCAGTACTTC. Residues: CASSLSSREETQYF.